This TCR beta chain came from a study of PD-L1 blockade in urothelial cancer. Study-wide background: Patients went on atezolizumab around 2014, receiving 1,200 mg intravenously every 3 weeks.

The number of samples from each patient was between 1 and 8, taken pretreatment and on-treatment. This clone is labeled medium-sized (0.01 to 0.1%). Each PCR contained spiked-in synthetic TCR analog templates. Method: immunoSEQ multiplex PCR; TCRdb's copy keeps in-frame clones and lacks some. The table lists roughly 39,000 clones, about 89% of them singletons. This receptor was identified in a man between 60 and 75 years old with urothelial cancer. Material: PBMCs, obtained around atezolizumab (anti-PD-L1) treatment.

CDR3 protein: CASSDGPGHSGNTIYF. CDR3 DNA: TGTGCCAGCAGCGACGGACCGGGACACTCTGGAAACACCATATATTTT. The genes are TRBV9 and TRBJ1-3, with a tentative D call TRBD1 (6 bases). The CDR3 extends over 16 amino acids. V gave up 3 bases and J gave up 0 bases, with 13 bases separating them. Germline assignment: CDR1 SGDLS and CDR2 YYNGEE.